This is a list of T cell receptor beta chains from one sample in a study of T cell responses to AZD1222 COVID-19 vaccine. Assay: immunoSEQ multiplex PCR; the TCRdb copy retains only in-frame clones and omits some. The profile covers about 150,000 clones, with 75% to 95% appearing a single time and under 1.5% taken by the ten largest. The specimen was peripheral blood, collected on day 0 of AZD1222 vaccination. The receptors shown here come from an adult in good health. Each CDR3 is given with its conserved first and last residue. Fields, in order: CDR3 length, D gene, J gene, clone size, V gene, CDR3 protein, CDR3 DNA. A D gene is named only where the DNA matches it firmly. Size values are once, few and many counts, or a class for expanded clones, and some rows have none.

>16|TRBD1|TRBJ1-2|.|TRBV6-2/TRBV6-3
CASSYSKGQDHYGYTF
TGTGCCAGCAGTTACTCCAAGGGACAGGATCACTATGGCTACACCTTC
>19|.|TRBJ2-2|few|TRBV19
CASSITGGDFIFLTGELFF
TGTGCCAGTAGTATAACGGGTGGGGACTTTATCTTTCTTACCGGGGAGCTGTTTTTT
>15|.|TRBJ2-2|.|TRBV30
CALIVGGSNTGELFF
TGTGCCCTGATCGTTGGGGGTTCGAACACCGGGGAGCTGTTTTTT
>12|.|TRBJ2-1|.|TRBV30
CACKGSPTEQFF
TGTGCCTGCAAGGGGAGCCCGACGGAGCAGTTCTTC
>19|TRBD2|TRBJ2-7|.|TRBV2
CASSGPVLAGVGGSYEQYF
TGTGCCAGCAGCGGCCCGGTACTAGCGGGAGTGGGGGGCTCCTACGAGCAGTACTTC
>14|.|TRBJ2-1|few|TRBV4-1
CASSQESGYNEQFF
TGCGCCAGCAGCCAAGAAAGTGGGTACAATGAGCAGTTCTTC
>14|TRBD1|TRBJ2-2|.|TRBV9
CATGVGGNTGELFF
TGTGCCACCGGAGTAGGGGGCAACACCGGGGAGCTGTTTTTT
>14|.|TRBJ2-7|.|TRBV27
CATRPASTTYEQYF
TGTGCCACCAGGCCCGCGAGTACTACCTACGAGCAGTACTTC
>13|.|TRBJ2-7|.|TRBV7-2
CASSPTPNYEQYF
TGTGCCAGCAGTCCTACACCAAACTACGAGCAGTACTTC
>11|.|TRBJ2-1|.|TRBV20-1
CSARKLNEQFF
TGCAGTGCTAGAAAGTTGAATGAGCAGTTCTTC
>16|.|TRBJ1-1|.|TRBV12-5
CASGLVPFPDNTEAFF
TGTGCTAGTGGTTTGGTACCTTTTCCGGACAACACTGAAGCTTTCTTT
>16|.|TRBJ2-1|once|TRBV25-1
CASSEYPRADLYEQFF
TGTGCCAGCAGTGAATACCCTCGGGCAGATTTGTATGAGCAGTTCTTC
>15|.|TRBJ1-2|.|TRBV30
CAWSRGTTANYGYTF
TGTGCCTGGAGTAGGGGGACAACAGCTAACTATGGCTACACCTTC
>15|.|TRBJ1-4|.|TRBV4-2
CASSQVRGDNEKLFF
TGTGCCAGCAGCCAAGTGAGGGGCGATAATGAAAAACTGTTTTTT
>18|.|TRBJ1-1|few|TRBV5-6
CASSFLSLFRALNTEAFF
TGTGCCAGCAGCTTTTTATCGCTATTTCGGGCCTTGAACACTGAAGCTTTCTTT
>18|TRBD2|TRBJ2-2|.|TRBV6-2/TRBV6-3
CASSYRLAGALNTGELFF
TGTGCCAGCAGTTACCGTCTAGCGGGGGCTCTGAACACCGGGGAGCTGTTTTTT
>16|TRBD2|TRBJ2-5|.|TRBV5-1
CASSSGLAGPQETQYF
TGCGCCAGCAGCTCGGGACTAGCGGGGCCCCAAGAGACCCAGTACTTC
>15|.|TRBJ1-6|.|TRBV7-9
CASRQGRRPGSPLHF
TGTGCCAGCAGGCAGGGTAGGCGACCCGGTTCACCCCTCCACTTT
>16|TRBD2|TRBJ2-5|few|TRBV29-1
CSVVGRSGGLQETQYF
TGCAGCGTTGTAGGGCGTAGCGGGGGGCTCCAAGAGACCCAGTACTTC
>16|.|TRBJ2-1|few|TRBV18
CASSPLEGAGYNEQFF
TGTGCCAGCTCCCCCCTGGAAGGGGCGGGGTACAATGAGCAGTTCTTC
>16|.|TRBJ1-5|once|TRBV9
CASSGGAGFGNQPQHF
TGTGCCAGCAGCGGCGGGGCTGGGTTCGGCAATCAGCCCCAGCATTTT
>15|.|TRBJ2-5|.|TRBV6-1
CASSEVGGSQETQYF
TGTGCCAGCAGTGAAGTGGGGGGATCTCAAGAGACCCAGTACTTC
>15|TRBD1|TRBJ1-1|.|TRBV10-3
CAISGDRSLNTEAFF
TGTGCCATCAGTGGGGACAGGTCCTTGAACACTGAAGCTTTCTTT
>14|.|TRBJ2-7|.|TRBV6-5
CASSSTEATYEQYF
TGTGCCAGCAGTTCCACAGAGGCAACCTACGAGCAGTACTTC
>16|.|TRBJ2-6|.|TRBV5-5
CASSPEGGAGANVLTF
TGTGCCAGCAGCCCCGAGGGGGGCGCTGGGGCCAACGTCCTGACTTTC
>15|TRBD1|TRBJ1-4|once|TRBV28
CASRRQGGLNEKLFF
TGTGCCAGCAGAAGACAGGGAGGGCTCAATGAAAAACTGTTTTTT
>17|TRBD1|TRBJ1-5|.|TRBV10-3
CAISESRGRMSNQPQHF
TGTGCCATCAGTGAGTCGAGGGGGCGGATGAGCAATCAGCCCCAGCATTTT
>9|.|TRBJ1-5|.|TRBV28
CAEGKPQHF
TGTGCCGAGGGGAAGCCCCAGCATTTT
>15|TRBD2|TRBJ2-3|.|TRBV28
CASSRTREITDTQYF
TGTGCCAGCAGTCGGACTAGGGAGATCACAGATACGCAGTATTTT
>18|.|TRBJ2-2|once|TRBV5-1
CASSLGLGASANTGELFF
TGCGCCAGCAGCTTAGGTCTTGGTGCCTCGGCGAACACCGGGGAGCTGTTTTTT
>13|.|TRBJ1-1|.|TRBV7-2
CASRQVMNTEAFF
TGTGCCAGCAGACAGGTCATGAACACTGAAGCTTTCTTT
>14|.|TRBJ2-3|.|TRBV15
CATSRDGQSDTQYF
TGTGCCACCAGCAGAGATGGCCAGTCAGATACGCAGTATTTT
>13|.|TRBJ1-5|.|TRBV10-2
CASRGETHMPQHF
TGCGCCAGCAGGGGGGAGACGCACATGCCCCAGCATTTT
>14|.|TRBJ1-3|.|TRBV5-4
CASLLETSGNTIYF
TGTGCCAGCTTGTTGGAGACCTCTGGAAACACCATATATTTT
>15|.|TRBJ2-1|.|TRBV24-1
CATSDLPRSDNEQFF
TGTGCCACCAGTGACTTGCCTCGAAGCGACAATGAGCAGTTCTTC
>15|TRBD1|TRBJ2-3|.|TRBV4-3
CASSQGDRVTDTQYF
TGCGCCAGCAGCCAAGGGGACAGGGTTACAGATACGCAGTATTTT
>15|TRBD1|TRBJ1-4|.|TRBV5-1
CASSLWGQGNEKLFF
TGCGCCAGCAGCTTATGGGGACAGGGTAATGAAAAACTGTTTTTT